Described below is a single TCR beta chain sequence and its context. Its cognate antigen is unknown. The data stem from a study of shared clonotypes between healthy human individuals. Findings and limits, study-wide: Represented diversity, genetic and exposure-history alike, was limited by few donors.

The CDR3 loop spans 14 amino acids. Germline V gene data show CDR1 as SGHRS and CDR2 as YFSETQ. Trimming took 0 bases from V and 2 from J, leaving 6 bases between them. All the donors were Caucasian adults who lived in Nashville, Tennessee. In unsorted samples, genomic DNA was obtained using about 90 million PBMCs. Samples underwent the assay at deep level. TCRdb's table, derived via immunoSEQ multiplex PCR, lists solely in-frame clones and lacks some. The sample carries 530,000 or so clones, around 79% recorded once. The specimen sequenced was PBMCs. The TCR sequence derives from a woman in her thirties or forties in good health. Some clones in this sample may be carry-over from other donors' samples. This chain uses TRBV5-1 with TRBJ1-3; D uncertain. The CDR3 sequence is CASSLDTAGNTIYF. In DNA, the CDR3 is TGCGCCAGCAGCTTGGACACGGCTGGAAACACCATATATTTT.